This TCR beta chain was documented in a study of blood T cells in healthy people across ages. The second PCR ran about 6 to 12 cycles with a sample-barcoded 5' primer and J-beta primers. TCRdb called the 5' RACE reads again in MiXCR, with one record for every CDR3 protein. The sample has fewer than 1,000,000 distinct CDR3 sequences; 46% are singletons. V lost 3 bases to trimming and J lost 5 bases, with 11 bases between them. CDR3 length: 13 residues. The V gene's germline CDR1 is DFQATT and CDR2 SNEGSKA (reference sequence). The specimen was blood. V usage is TRBV20-1 and J usage is TRBJ1-5; possibly TRBD1 for D (6 bases). The sequence was obtained from an older man in good health. The CDR3 region has the DNA TGCAGTGCTAGCCGGGACACCGATCAGCCCCAGCATTTT. This encodes CSASRDTDQPQHF.